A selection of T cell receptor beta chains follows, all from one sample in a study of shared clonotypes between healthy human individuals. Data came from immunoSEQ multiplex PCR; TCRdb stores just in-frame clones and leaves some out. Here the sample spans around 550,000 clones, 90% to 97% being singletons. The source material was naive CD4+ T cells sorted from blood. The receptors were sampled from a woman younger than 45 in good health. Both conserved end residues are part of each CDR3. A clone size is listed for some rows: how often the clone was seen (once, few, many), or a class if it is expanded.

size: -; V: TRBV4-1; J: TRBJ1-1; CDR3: CASSRLQGEDTEAFF
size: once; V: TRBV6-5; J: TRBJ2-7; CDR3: CASSYSLGEQYF
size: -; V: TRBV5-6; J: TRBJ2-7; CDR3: CASSQGLAGTYEQYF
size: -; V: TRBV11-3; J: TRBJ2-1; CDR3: CASSPLAGESSYNEQFF
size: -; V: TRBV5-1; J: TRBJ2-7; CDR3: CASSVTSGSSYEQYF
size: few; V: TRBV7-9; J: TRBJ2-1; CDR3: CASSLALSSYNEQFF
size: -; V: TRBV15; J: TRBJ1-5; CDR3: CATSRPLKGGAQPQHF
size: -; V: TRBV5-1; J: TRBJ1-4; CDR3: CASSFGQGSEKLFF
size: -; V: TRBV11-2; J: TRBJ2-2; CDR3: CASSQTSGRNTGELFF
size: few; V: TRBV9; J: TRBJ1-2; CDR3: CASSGPRGQGYGYTF
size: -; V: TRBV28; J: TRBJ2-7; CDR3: CASSLQAGGYEQYF
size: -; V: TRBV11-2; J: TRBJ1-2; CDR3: CASSFVTGTANYGYTF
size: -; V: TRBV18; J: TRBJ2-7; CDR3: CASSPTSGRAYEQYF
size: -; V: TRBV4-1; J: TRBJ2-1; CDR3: CASADFTEQFF
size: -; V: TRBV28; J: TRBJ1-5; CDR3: CASSEGGGHQPQHF
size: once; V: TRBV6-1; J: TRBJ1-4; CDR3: CASSGSTAANEKLFF
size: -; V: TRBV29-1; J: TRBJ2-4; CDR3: CSVVSGSDIQYF
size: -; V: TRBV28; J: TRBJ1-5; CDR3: CASSLSRDSIQPQHF
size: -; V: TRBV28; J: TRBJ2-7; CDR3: CASSPLVDRGNEQYF
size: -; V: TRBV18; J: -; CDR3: CASSLRRGDEQYF
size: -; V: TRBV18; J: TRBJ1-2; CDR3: CASSPPGTGNYGYTF
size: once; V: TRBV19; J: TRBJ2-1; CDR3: CASSPLTGLEQFF